This TCR beta chain comes out of a study of Ad26.COV2.S vaccination and SARS-CoV-2 variants. This CDR3 has 14 amino acids. Germline CDR1 reads SGHNT; CDR2 reads YYREEE (reference sequence). J gave up 3 bases and V 4 bases, and 3 bases lay outside the gene matches. The repertoire was sequenced with immunoSEQ multiplex PCR; TCRdb's copy has only in-frame clones and lacks some. There are some 330,000 clones in the sample; under 90% occur only once, and roughly 6% lies in the top ten. The treatment here: roughly 20 received Ad26.COV2.S at low or high dose, single or two shots; about 5 received placebo; per-sample allocation not given. The samples date from day 63 after the first vaccine or placebo injection.

V and J are TRBV5-4 and TRBJ2-7; TRBD1 agrees at 11 bases. The sequence was obtained from a person aged 18 to 65 who received the Ad26.COV2.S COVID-19 vaccine or a placebo. This sample comprised peripheral blood, obtained in a trial of Ad26.COV2.S vaccine versus placebo. The CDR3 sequence is CASSTGTGGYEQYF. In nucleotides, the CDR3 is TGTGCCAGCAGCACCGGGACAGGGGGCTACGAGCAGTACTTC.